These 27 T cell receptor beta chains were sequenced from one sample in a study of control samples from healthy donors and cancer patients. Data came from immunoSEQ multiplex PCR; TCRdb stores just in-frame clones and leaves some out. This sample yields fewer than 200,000 clones, of which 85% to 95% are seen a single time; approximately 1.5% belongs to the top ten. Material: blood. These receptors were collected from a man aged 25 to 45 in good health.

This sequence joins TRBV27 and TRBJ1-1; the D gene is possibly TRBD1 (5 bases). Germline CDR1 reads MNHEY; CDR2 reads SMNVEV (reference sequence). Trimming shortened V by 7 bases and J by 2 bases, and 17 bases separated the two germline ends. This CDR3 spans 15 amino acids. The CDR3 DNA is TGTGCCAGCACCTCGTTAGGGGAGATTAACACTGAAGCTTTCTTT. It encodes CASTSLGEINTEAFF.

This chain uses TRBV4-1 with TRBJ2-5; D is unclear. CDR1 is MGHRA, CDR2 YSYEKL, per germline. The V and J ends lost 0 bases and 1 base respectively, with 6 bases between them. This CDR3 contains 14 residues. CDR3 sequence: CASSQEPGQETQYF. The CDR3 nucleotides are TGCGCCAGCAGCCAAGAGCCTGGCCAAGAGACCCAGTACTTC.

This clone appeared once. This chain links TRBV4-2 with TRBJ2-2; D possibly uses TRBD1 or TRBD2 (5 bases each). This CDR3 spans 17 amino acids. Germline CDR1 reads LGHNA; CDR2 reads YNFKEQ. V lost 1 base and J 0 bases, leaving 12 bases between the germline ends. The CDR3 sequence is CASSQVTGTANTGELFF. The CDR3 nucleotides read TGTGCCAGCAGCCAAGTCACCGGGACGGCGAACACCGGGGAGCTGTTTTTT.

The gene calls are TRBV19 and TRBJ2-1, with D possibly TRBD1 on 6 matching bases. The CDR3 runs 16 residues. The germline V gene has CDR1 LNHDA and CDR2 SQIVND (reference sequence). Deletions cut 3 bases from V and 4 bases from J, with 16 bases between. This CDR3 is CASSISHRVRYNEQFF. CDR3 coding DNA: TGTGCCAGTAGTATTTCCCACAGGGTCCGATACAATGAGCAGTTCTTC.

This clone was observed once. J is TRBJ1-1 and V is TRBV20-1, with D possibly matching TRBD1 (5 bases). This CDR3 contains 11 residues. Looked up from germline, CDR1 is DFQATT and CDR2 is SNEGSKA (reference sequence). V lost 2 bases and J lost 11, with 12 bases in between. The CDR3 loop is CSARLGAGAFF. CDR3 sequence (DNA): TGCAGTGCTAGATTAGGGGCCGGGGCTTTCTTT.

The CDR3 DNA sequence: TGCGCCAGCAGCTTTGGGAAGGAAAACACTGAAGCTTTCTTT. Translation gives CASSFGKENTEAFF. The chain links TRBV5-1 to TRBJ1-1; no firm D call. CDR1 and CDR2 (germline): SGHRS, YFSETQ. V shed 2 bases and J shed 2 bases, with 10 bases lying between them. CDR3 length equals 14 residues.

This rearrangement joins TRBV6-2 or TRBV6-3 to TRBJ2-2; 15 bases match TRBD2. The CDR3 length is 18 residues. V trimming: 1 base; J trimming: 4 bases; junction bases outside the gene matches: 4. Germline V CDR1 and CDR2: MNHEY, SVGEGT. CDR3 sequence (DNA): TGTGCCAGCAGTTACTACGGACTAGCGGGGGGGCCCACCGGGGAGCTGTTTTTT. Amino acid sequence: CASSYYGLAGGPTGELFF.

A note on this clone: Within the sample, other DNA sequences also encode this same CDR3. The chain couples TRBV9 to TRBJ1-1, with TRBD1 as a possible D gene (5 bases). Germline values: CDR1 SGDLS, CDR2 YYNGEE. The CDR3 runs to 13 residues. Trimming pared 0 bases from V and 5 bases from J, leaving 8 bases between. This chain's CDR3 is CASSVGGRTEAFF. CDR3 nucleotides: TGTGCCAGCAGCGTAGGGGGGAGGACTGAAGCTTTCTTT.

The chain couples TRBV5-1 to TRBJ1-2; D ambiguous. Trimming took off 0 bases at V and 2 bases at J, with 8 bases between the two ends. The CDR3 is 14 amino acids. Germline V lookup: CDR1 SGHRS, CDR2 YFSETQ. This CDR3 is CASSLDSSNYGYTF. The CDR3 DNA sequence: TGCGCCAGCAGCTTGGACAGCTCAAACTATGGCTACACCTTC.

This sequence joins TRBV12-3 or TRBV12-4 and TRBJ1-2, with 8 bases aligning to TRBD1. The CDR3 consists of 13 residues. The V and J ends lost 6 bases and 8 bases, in that order; junction bases with no gene match: 8. The DNA of the CDR3 is TGTGCCAGCAGCCCGGACAGGGCTCGGGGCTACACCTTC. Its protein is CASSPDRARGYTF.

This rearrangement joins TRBV4-1 to TRBJ2-7; 9 bases match TRBD1. The CDR3 has 15 amino acids. Looked up from germline, CDR1 is MGHRA and CDR2 is YSYEKL. V lost 1 base and J lost 6; bases outside the gene matches: 7. The CDR3 DNA sequence: TGCGCCAGCAGCCAAGGGAGGGACAGGGAGTCCGAGCAGTACTTC. Its translation is CASSQGRDRESEQYF.

The chain recombines TRBV6-5 with TRBJ1-6; D is ambiguous. The CDR3 extends over 12 amino acids. Germline assignment: CDR1 MNHEY and CDR2 SVGAGI. Deletions cut 7 bases from V and 5 bases from J, with 6 bases between. The CDR3 here is CASIQNNSPLHF. CDR3 bases: TGTGCCAGCATCCAAAATAATTCACCCCTCCACTTT.

This clone is a singleton in its sample. The rearrangement links TRBV5-5 to TRBJ1-4, with D unresolved. The CDR3 extends over 14 amino acids. V was clipped by 4 bases and J by 5 bases, with 12 bases between them. Germline V gives CDR1 SGHKS, CDR2 YYEKEE (reference sequence). As DNA, the CDR3 is TGTGCCAGCAGCCTCGGACCGACGAATGAAAAACTGTTTTTT. Protein: CASSLGPTNEKLFF.

The CDR3 DNA is TGTGCCAGCAGCTTATGGCCCGTCGGGACAGGGGACTATGGCTACACCTTC. Translation gives CASSLWPVGTGDYGYTF. V usage is TRBV7-3 and J usage is TRBJ1-2; TRBD1 agrees at 10 bases. The CDR3 loop spans 17 amino acids. The V gene end was trimmed by 2 bases and the J gene end by 3 bases; junction bases not matched to a gene: 9. The germline V gene has CDR1 SGHTA and CDR2 FQGTGA.

J is TRBJ1-5 and V is TRBV28; D unresolved. Germline CDR1 MDHEN, CDR2 SYDVKM. Trimming shortened V by 6 bases and J by 0 bases, and 9 bases separated the two germline ends. The CDR3 runs to 14 residues. CDR3: CASRIRYSNQPQHF. The CDR3, as DNA: TGTGCCAGCAGGATCAGGTATAGCAATCAGCCCCAGCATTTT.

The chain recombines TRBV5-1 with TRBJ2-2, with D perhaps TRBD2 (6 bases). V shed 4 bases and J shed 5 bases, with 15 bases lying between them. CDR3 size: 15 residues. Germline values: CDR1 SGHRS, CDR2 YFSETQ. The CDR3 DNA sequence: TGCGCCAGCAGCAGGGACTCCCCGAGGACCGGGGAGCTGTTTTTT. Translation: CASSRDSPRTGELFF.

This chain uses TRBV3-1 (or the pseudogene TRBV3-2) with TRBJ2-2, with 9 bases matching TRBD2. There are 16 residues in the CDR3. Per the germline V gene, CDR1 is LGHDT and CDR2 is YNNKEL (reference sequence). V lost 0 bases, J lost 5 bases, and 4 bases stayed unmatched. The CDR3: CASSQEWRGGTGELFF. Written as DNA, the CDR3 is TGTGCCAGCAGCCAAGAATGGCGGGGGGGGACCGGGGAGCTGTTTTTT.

This clone was seen only once. The V call is TRBV5-8, the J call TRBJ1-6; perhaps TRBD1 as D (6 bases). CDR1 and CDR2 from the germline V gene are SGHTS and YDEGEE. Trimming cost V 5 bases and J 6 bases, with 12 bases left between them. CDR3 length: 14 residues. The CDR3 DNA sequence: TGTGCCAGCAGGCCAACAGGGCGTAATTCACCCCTCCACTTT. This sequence encodes CASRPTGRNSPLHF.

The chain uses TRBV2 and TRBJ1-2, with TRBD1 matching over 7 bases. V gave up 6 bases and J gave up 6 bases; unmatched junction bases: 4. Germline loops: CDR1 SNHLY, CDR2 FYNNEI. The length of the CDR3 is 12 residues. In DNA, the CDR3 is TGTGCCAGCAGGGGCGACAGGGATGGCTACACCTTC. Its translation is CASRGDRDGYTF.

The V gene is TRBV7-2, the J gene TRBJ2-2, with unresolved D. This CDR3 comprises 12 residues. Germline lookup yields CDR1 SGHTA and CDR2 FQGNSA. V was pared by 5 bases and J by 9 bases, with 10 bases between. The CDR3 DNA is TGTGCCAGCAGCCCAGATGCTTGGGAGCTGTTTTTT. As protein: CASSPDAWELFF.

V gene TRBV5-6 combines with J gene TRBJ1-2; D unclear. The CDR3 has 15 amino acids. The V end lost 0 bases, the J end lost 1 base, and 10 bases lay between the germline ends. Germline V lookup: CDR1 SGHDT, CDR2 YYEEEE. The CDR3 reads CASSLDGFVNYGYTF. The CDR3 nucleotides are TGTGCCAGCAGCTTGGACGGATTCGTTAACTATGGCTACACCTTC.

The chain links TRBV5-6 to TRBJ2-6, with 13 bases fitting TRBD2. V shed 4 bases, J shed 4 bases, and the junction held 11 bases outside the gene matches. In germline, CDR1 is SGHDT, CDR2 YYEEEE. The CDR3 extends over 19 amino acids. The CDR3 sequence is CASSHRLAGGRFGANVLTF. In nucleotides, the CDR3 is TGTGCCAGCAGCCATAGACTAGCGGGAGGTCGATTCGGGGCCAACGTCCTGACTTTC.

The CDR3 DNA is TGCGCCAGCAGCTTGGCTAGCGGGGGGAAGTTCTTC. Its protein product is CASSLASGGKFF. This rearrangement joins TRBV5-1 to TRBJ2-1, with 11 bases matching TRBD2. The CDR3 contains 12 residues. The trim removed 0 bases at V and 14 bases at J, leaving 1 base unmatched. Germline assignment: CDR1 SGHRS and CDR2 YFSETQ. The full variable domain, rest sourced from reference TRBV5-1 and TRBJ2-1, is KAGVTQTPRYLIKTRGQQVTLSCSPISGHRSVSWYQQTPGQGLQFLFEYFSETQRNKGNFPGRFSGRQFSNSRSEMNVSTLELGDSALYLCASSLASGGKFFGPGTRLTVL.

The gene calls are TRBV3-1 (or the pseudogene TRBV3-2) and TRBJ2-1; possibly TRBD2 for D (5 bases). Germline V gene data show CDR1 as LGHDT and CDR2 as YNNKEL (reference sequence). V was trimmed by 2 bases and J by 12 bases, leaving 14 bases between them. This CDR3 contains 13 residues. The CDR3 spells CASSQSALRGQFF. The CDR3 DNA follows: TGTGCCAGCAGCCAATCCGCCTTACGGGGGCAGTTCTTC.

The V and J genes are TRBV2 and TRBJ1-4; the D gene is possibly TRBD1 (6 bases). The CDR3 contains 14 residues. Trimming cost V 6 bases and J 0 bases, with 8 bases left between them. CDR1 and CDR2 (germline): SNHLY, FYNNEI. The CDR3 loop reads CASRAGATNEKLFF. The CDR3 bases are TGTGCCAGCAGGGCAGGGGCAACTAATGAAAAACTGTTTTTT.

The CDR3, as DNA: TGTGCCAGCTCACCAGGGACTAGCGGGAGGGCCTACGAGCAGTACTTC. Its protein is CASSPGTSGRAYEQYF. The V call is TRBV18, the J call TRBJ2-7; TRBD2 aligns across 16 bases. CDR1 and CDR2 (germline): KGHSH, LQKENI. V trimming: 2 bases; J trimming: 2 bases; junction bases outside the gene matches: 0. The CDR3 is 16 residues long.

J is TRBJ1-2 and V is TRBV19; 8 nucleotides line up with TRBD1. Germline loops: CDR1 LNHDA, CDR2 SQIVND (reference sequence). The trim removed 4 bases at V and 2 bases at J, leaving 3 bases unmatched. The CDR3 is 14 amino acids. In DNA form, the CDR3 reads TGTGCCAGTAGTAGAGGGACAGGAAACTATGGCTACACCTTC. Encoded protein: CASSRGTGNYGYTF.